The entry below gives a single TCR beta chain sequence along with its context. The V and J ends lost 2 bases and 4 bases respectively, with 10 bases between them. The CDR3 loop spans 14 amino acids. Looked up from germline, CDR1 is SGHAT and CDR2 is FQNNGV. The sample is drawn from a study of brain T cells in children with intractable seizures. TCRdb's table, derived via immunoSEQ multiplex PCR, lists solely in-frame clones and lacks some. The data hold 110,000 or so clones, with 85% to 95% observed a single time. Only cases whose brain tissue showed the highest T cell transcript signatures were sequenced. Patients received at least one anti-epileptic drug before surgery.

V and J are TRBV11-2 and TRBJ2-3; D is unresolved. The receptor's source is a boy younger than two with hemimegalencephaly and intractable seizures. Sequences were derived from peripheral blood, sampled at surgery. CDR3 in DNA: TGTGCCAGCAGCTTACTTGGGAAGGCAGATACGCAGTATTTT. Amino acid sequence: CASSLLGKADTQYF.